The 20 T cell receptor beta chains below were found in one sample sequenced in a study of early T cells in non-severe SARS-CoV-2 infection. TCRdb passed the 5' RACE reads through MiXCR, listing each CDR3 protein once. This sample yields 51,000 or so distinct CDR3 sequences, of which roughly 11% are seen a single time; approximately 13% belongs to the top ten. The sample taken for sequencing was whole blood. These receptors were collected from an adult who was a healthcare worker with PCR-confirmed SARS-CoV-2 infection or an uninfected control (not recorded which).

This clonotype was observed a few times. The V call is TRBV15, the J call TRBJ2-4, with 7 bases aligning to TRBD1. Germline V CDR1 and CDR2: LNHNV, YYDKDF (reference sequence). After removal of 4 bases from V and 0 bases from J, the junction contained 6 bases not matched to a gene. CDR3 length: 16 amino acids. The DNA for the CDR3 is TGTGCCACCAGCACACAGGGGCCCAGAGCCAAAAACATTCAGTACTTC. It yields the protein CATSTQGPRAKNIQYF.

The rearrangement joins TRBV10-3 to TRBJ2-7, with 7 bases matching TRBD2. J gave up 6 bases and V 7 bases, and 9 bases lay outside the gene matches. Germline lookup yields CDR1 ENHRY and CDR2 SYGVKD. The CDR3 has 13 amino acids. The CDR3 coding sequence is TGTGCCATCACGGCGGGAGTACCCAGCGAGCAGTACTTC. Encoded protein: CAITAGVPSEQYF.

There are many counts of this clonotype. The chain links TRBV12-3 or TRBV12-4 to TRBJ2-7; D perhaps matches TRBD2 (6 bases). V dropped 4 bases and J dropped 7 bases, with 17 bases sitting between them. The CDR3 contains 14 residues. The CDR3 here is CASSSPVGTREQYF. The CDR3 DNA reads TGTGCCAGCAGTTCTCCCGTGGGGACTCGAGAGCAGTACTTC.

This clonotype was picked up many times. The CDR3 nucleotides are TGTGCCAGCAGCCAATATTTAGCGAGAGAGACCCAGTACTTC. Protein: CASSQYLARETQYF. V is TRBV3-1 and J is TRBJ2-5, with D possibly being TRBD2 (5 bases). Germline V lookup: CDR1 LGHDT, CDR2 YNNKEL (reference sequence). Trimming took 2 bases from V and 4 from J, leaving 11 bases between them. The CDR3 consists of 14 residues.

This clonotype was seen ten or more times. The CDR3 region has the DNA TGTGCCTCATCCGGGACAGGGCCTTTATACGAGCAGTACTTC. It translates to CASSGTGPLYEQYF. J is TRBJ2-7 and V is TRBV19, with 9 bases fitting TRBD1. Trimming at V came to 11 bases and at J to 4 bases, leaving 12 bases not matched to a gene. This CDR3 has 14 amino acids. The germline CDR1 and CDR2 sequences are LNHDA and SQIVND (reference sequence).

With respect to this clonotype: This may come from a read error, since a much larger clone is one base off. The J gene is TRBJ1-6, the V gene TRBV7-2, with D possibly matching TRBD1 (5 bases). Germline V gives CDR1 SGHTA, CDR2 FQGNSA. The CDR3 runs to 15 residues. CDR3 region: CASSTSNTGRSPLYF. The DNA of the CDR3 is TGTGCCAGCAGCACTTCTAATACAGGACGCTCACCCCTCTACTTT.

This clonotype appeared a few times. The rearrangement links TRBV20-1 to TRBJ2-2; D is possibly TRBD1 (5 bases). Germline V gene data show CDR1 as DFQATT and CDR2 as SNEGSKA (reference sequence). The CDR3 has 12 amino acids. Trimming took 3 bases from V and 6 from J, leaving 8 bases between them. The CDR3 DNA reads TGCAGTGCTAGGTGGGGCGCCGGGGAGCTGTTTTTT. Amino acid sequence: CSARWGAGELFF.

The chain is built from TRBV5-1 and TRBJ2-7, with D possibly matching TRBD2 (6 bases). Germline V gives CDR1 SGHRS, CDR2 YFSETQ. The CDR3 length is 13 residues. V was cut by 4 bases and J by 9 bases, with 17 bases left in between. The CDR3 nucleotides are TGCGCCAGCAGCCCGGACGGGGGAAAGGGGCAGTACTTC. Amino acid sequence: CASSPDGGKGQYF.

Only a few counts were recorded for this clonotype. V and J are TRBV4-2 and TRBJ2-7; no clear D gene. Germline CDR1 reads LGHNA; CDR2 reads YNFKEQ. CDR3 size: 13 residues. Trimming took off 3 bases at V and 2 bases at J, with 8 bases between the two ends. CDR3 in DNA: TGTGCCAGCAGCCAGGCACCTCCCTACGAGCAGTACTTC. Residues: CASSQAPPYEQYF.

Regarding this clonotype: The junction and the germline gene differ at one end; a read error may be behind it. The rearrangement joins TRBV7-9 to TRBJ2-1; 7 bases map to TRBD2. CDR1 and CDR2 (germline): SEHNR, FQNEAQ (reference sequence). The CDR3 runs 14 residues. The CDR3 nucleotides are TGTGCCAGCACCGACACCCTTCGAGCGGGGCCACTTAACTTC. This translates into CASTDTLRAGPLNF. The variable domain in full, with the rest retrieved from reference TRBV7-9 and TRBJ2-1, is DTGVSQNPRHKITKRGQNVTFRCDPISEHNRLYWYRQTLGQGPEFLTYFQNEAQLEKSRLLSDRFSAERPKGSFSTLEIQRTEQGDSAMYLCASTDTLRAGPLNFGPGTRLTVL.

The chain has TRBV29-1 and TRBJ2-7; maybe TRBD2 (6 bases). V was pared by 3 bases and J by 3 bases, with 9 bases between. This CDR3 has 12 residues. Germline-derived CDR1 and CDR2 are SQVTM and ANQGSEA. The CDR3: CSVESGYYEQYF. DNA for the CDR3: TGCAGCGTTGAGAGCGGGTACTACGAGCAGTACTTC.

This clonotype has at least ten counts. V usage is TRBV14 and J usage is TRBJ2-1; no definite D call. CDR3 length equals 13 residues. Looked up from germline, CDR1 is SGHDN and CDR2 is FVKESK. The V end lost 1 base, the J end lost 9 bases, and 10 bases lay between the germline ends. The CDR3 DNA sequence: TGTGCCAGCAGCCAAGGTCTTCTGAGTGAGCAGTTCTTC. Its translation: CASSQGLLSEQFF.

This clonotype was found many times. CDR3 in amino acids: CASSVFRASSTDTQYF. The CDR3 nucleotides read TGTGCCAGCAGCGTATTCCGAGCTTCGAGCACAGATACGCAGTATTTT. The rearrangement links TRBV9 to TRBJ2-3, with no clear D. Germline V gene lookup returns CDR1 SGDLS and CDR2 YYNGEE. V dropped 1 base and J dropped 0 bases, with 12 bases sitting between them. The CDR3 runs 16 residues.

This clonotype was observed a few times. The V call is TRBV19, the J call TRBJ2-3, with unresolved D. CDR3 length: 13 residues. From germline, CDR1 is LNHDA and CDR2 SQIVND (reference sequence). Trimming left V 1 base short and J 2 bases short, with 4 bases between. The chain's CDR3 is CASSIGPTDTQYF. CDR3 DNA sequence: TGTGCCAGTAGTATAGGACCCACAGATACGCAGTATTTT.

The sample holds many counts of this clonotype. The V gene is TRBV5-1, the J gene TRBJ2-3; D is unresolved. The CDR3 length is 13 residues. Germline V gives CDR1 SGHRS, CDR2 YFSETQ. V was trimmed by 0 bases and J by 0 bases, leaving 2 bases between them. For the CDR3, the DNA is TGCGCCAGCAGCTTGGGAAGCACAGATACGCAGTATTTT. The encoded protein is CASSLGSTDTQYF.

This clonotype came up many times. J is TRBJ1-6 and V is TRBV10-3; the D is unclear. The CDR3 length is 12 residues. Trimming cost V 2 bases and J 13 bases, with 9 bases left between them. Germline-derived CDR1 and CDR2 are ENHRY and SYGVKD. The CDR3 loop reads CAISETKNPLHF. In nucleotides, the CDR3 is TGTGCCATCAGTGAGACAAAGAATCCCCTCCACTTT.

The chain couples TRBV29-1 to TRBJ1-6; 7 bases align to TRBD1. CDR3 length: 14 amino acids. The germline gives CDR1 SQVTM, CDR2 ANQGSEA. J lost 8 bases, V lost 6 bases, and 10 bases had no gene match. The CDR3 spells CSVRDSGGDSPLHF. The CDR3 DNA is TGCAGCGTACGGGACAGCGGAGGAGATTCACCCCTCCACTTT.

Only a few counts were recorded for this clonotype. V gene TRBV28 combines with J gene TRBJ1-1; D gene uncertain. CDR3 length equals 14 residues. CDR1 is MDHEN and CDR2 is SYDVKM in the germline V gene. Deletions cut 5 bases from V and 2 bases from J, with 12 bases between. CDR3: CASSPSGLNTEAFF. DNA for the CDR3: TGTGCCAGCAGTCCCTCCGGGCTCAACACTGAAGCTTTCTTT.

By frequency in the sample, this clonotype is hyperexpanded. V gene TRBV7-8 combines with J gene TRBJ1-3; D not certain. V was pared by 5 bases and J by 2 bases, with 10 bases between. This CDR3 region has 14 residues. Per the germline V gene, CDR1 is SGHVS and CDR2 is FQNEAQ. The CDR3 protein is CASSARTAGNTIYF. The DNA for the CDR3 is TGTGCCAGCAGCGCGCGGACGGCTGGAAACACCATATATTTT.

The rearrangement uses TRBV11-2 and TRBJ2-1; possibly TRBD1 for D (6 bases). V was shortened by 5 bases and J by 8 bases, with 13 bases between the two germline ends. Germline lookup yields CDR1 SGHAT and CDR2 FQNNGV. This CDR3 comprises 13 residues. DNA of the CDR3: TGTGCCAGCAGCCCGAACAGGGCAGATGAGCAGTTCTTC. Its translation: CASSPNRADEQFF.